The present T cell receptor beta chain was sequenced within a study of cytomegalovirus exposure and HLA in healthy donors. Study details: Inside one of the first data releases sat about 85 million unique TCRs taken from HLA-typed donors.

It was with 60 Vbeta and 13 Jbeta primers that the PCR ran. Produced via immunoSEQ multiplex PCR; TCRdb's table is partial and in-frame only. This table has tens of thousands of clones, 70% to 85% appearing once. V lost 0 bases, J lost 2 bases, and 8 bases lay in between. Germline values: CDR1 PRHDT, CDR2 FYEKMQ (reference sequence). The CDR3 extends over 15 amino acids. The chain is built from TRBV13 and TRBJ1-5; no clear D gene. The sequencing input was PBMCs. The sequence derives from a man in his fifties or sixties in good health and CMV-seronegative. The CDR3 reads CASSLGQDGNQPQHF. The CDR3 nucleotides read TGTGCCAGCAGCTTAGGCCAGGATGGCAATCAGCCCCAGCATTTT.